The 21 T cell receptor beta chains listed next were all sequenced from one sample in a study of cytomegalovirus exposure and HLA in healthy donors. Vbeta (60) and Jbeta (13) primers were used in the PCR. Libraries were prepared by immunoSEQ multiplex PCR; TCRdb keeps only in-frame clonotypes and omits some of them. In the table there are approximately 170,000 clones, just over 70% of which are singletons. The sample comprised PBMCs. The receptors come from a man aged 18-30 years in good health and CMV-seropositive.

CDR3 nucleotides: TGCAGCGTTGAAGTTACCCGGGACAGGACTAATGAAAAACTGTTTTTT. This sequence encodes CSVEVTRDRTNEKLFF. V usage is TRBV29-1 and J usage is TRBJ1-4, with 8 bases matching TRBD1. CDR1 is SQVTM and CDR2 is ANQGSEA in the germline V gene. CDR3 length: 16 amino acids. V lost 1 base and J lost 2; bases outside the gene matches: 6.

In its sample, this clone was seen a few times. The CDR3 DNA sequence: TGTGCCAGCAGCTCCCTACAGGGAGGGACCACTGAAGCTTTCTTT. It is translated as CASSSLQGGTTEAFF. The gene calls are TRBV7-6 and TRBJ1-1; tentative D call: TRBD1 (6 bases). The CDR3 runs 15 residues. CDR1 is SGHVS and CDR2 is FNYEAQ in the germline V gene. The V end lost 4 bases, the J end lost 4 bases, and 16 bases lay between the germline ends.

This chain connects TRBV2 to TRBJ1-1; 9 bases align to TRBD1. The CDR3 totals 14 residues. Germline V gene lookup returns CDR1 SNHLY and CDR2 FYNNEI. With V trimmed by 4 bases and J by 5 bases, 5 bases remained unmatched. CDR3 residues: CASSADRGGTEAFF. CDR3 DNA: TGTGCCAGCAGTGCTGACAGGGGGGGGACTGAAGCTTTCTTT.

The chain joins TRBV9 to TRBJ2-5, with D perhaps matching TRBD2 (6 bases). This CDR3 spans 17 amino acids. Germline V gene data show CDR1 as SGDLS and CDR2 as YYNGEE. V was shortened by 2 bases and J by 1 base, with 18 bases between the two germline ends. CDR3 DNA sequence: TGTGCCAGCAGCGTTCACCCCTCTAGCGCGTCCCAAGAGACCCAGTACTTC. Its protein is CASSVHPSSASQETQYF.

This clone was counted a few times. The J gene is TRBJ1-1, the V gene TRBV15; D is ambiguous. The germline gives CDR1 LNHNV, CDR2 YYDKDF (reference sequence). CDR3 length equals 16 residues. V was cut by 0 bases and J by 4 bases, with 15 bases left in between. CDR3 bases: TGTGCCACCAGCAGAGATCGATCACGGGTTGGCACTGAAGCTTTCTTT. It specifies CATSRDRSRVGTEAFF. Filled out from reference TRBV15 and TRBJ1-1, the complete variable domain reads DAMVIQNPRYQVTQFGKPVTLSCSQTLNHNVMYWYQQKSSQAPKLLFHYYDKDFNNEADTPDNFQSRRPNTSFCFLDIRSPGLGDTAMYLCATSRDRSRVGTEAFFGQGTRLTVV.

The J gene is TRBJ2-3, the V gene TRBV7-8; 7 bases line up with TRBD2. After removal of 3 bases from V and 6 bases from J, the junction contained 15 bases not matched to a gene. CDR1 SGHVS and CDR2 FQNEAQ come from the germline V gene. The CDR3 runs to 17 residues. This CDR3 is CASSLMQIAGGLDTQYF. The CDR3 nucleotides are TGTGCCAGCAGCTTGATGCAGATAGCGGGTGGCTTGGATACGCAGTATTTT.

The V call is TRBV6-6, the J call TRBJ1-4; 8 positions match TRBD1. CDR3 length equals 16 residues. Germline values: CDR1 MNHNY, CDR2 SVGAGI (reference sequence). With V trimmed by 4 bases and J by 8 bases, 12 bases remained unmatched. The CDR3 bases are TGTGCCAGCAGTTCCTCTAGGACAGGGTTTGGCGAAAAACTGTTTTTT. This codes for CASSSSRTGFGEKLFF.

The V gene is TRBV28, the J gene TRBJ2-7; 7 bases line up with TRBD1. The ends lost 4 bases at V and 6 bases at J; junction bases unmatched: 6. Germline V lookup: CDR1 MDHEN, CDR2 SYDVKM. The CDR3 runs 13 residues. CDR3 residues: CASSSTGKFEQYV. The CDR3 nucleotides are TGTGCCAGCAGTTCGACAGGGAAATTCGAGCAGTACGTC.

The rearrangement joins TRBV30 to TRBJ1-2; possibly TRBD1 for D (5 bases). V dropped 0 bases and J dropped 7 bases, with 15 bases sitting between them. The CDR3 length is 14 residues. CDR1 is GTSNPN, CDR2 SVGIG, per germline (reference sequence). This CDR3 is CAWSVLGQGGGYTF. As DNA, the CDR3 is TGTGCCTGGAGTGTATTGGGGCAGGGCGGTGGCTACACCTTC.

The rearrangement joins TRBV4-1 to TRBJ2-3, with TRBD1 matching 7 bases. The CDR3 is made up of 17 amino acids. V shed 4 bases and J 1 base; nucleotides not matched to a gene: 11. Germline V gene sequence: CDR1 MGHRA, CDR2 YSYEKL. The chain's CDR3 is CASSLQGGFPRTDTQYF. The CDR3 nucleotides are TGCGCCAGCAGCCTCCAAGGGGGCTTCCCCCGCACAGATACGCAGTATTTT.

The chain employs TRBV5-1 and TRBJ1-6; D is ambiguous. Deletions cut 0 bases from V and 5 bases from J, with 9 bases between. There are 15 residues in the CDR3. The germline gives CDR1 SGHRS, CDR2 YFSETQ. The CDR3 sequence is CASSLGVPNNSPLHF. CDR3 sequence (DNA): TGCGCCAGCAGCTTGGGAGTTCCTAATAATTCACCCCTCCACTTT.

V usage is TRBV7-6 and J usage is TRBJ2-1, with a weak D call TRBD2 (6 bases). The ends were cut back, 5 bases at V and 10 bases at J, with 24 bases in the middle. From germline, CDR1 is SGHVS and CDR2 FNYEAQ. The CDR3 runs to 16 residues. CDR3 DNA: TGTGCCAGCAGCCTCTCTGGCGGGGAGACCTTAATCGAGCAGTTCTTC. Translated, it gives CASSLSGGETLIEQFF.

This clone was counted only a few times. V is TRBV9 and J is TRBJ2-6; 11 positions agree with TRBD1. This CDR3 comprises 18 residues. CDR1 and CDR2 from the germline V gene are SGDLS and YYNGEE. V lost 4 bases, J lost 0 bases, and 6 bases stayed unmatched. This CDR3 is CASSLTGTGGSGANVLTF. CDR3 nucleotide sequence: TGTGCCAGCAGCCTCACCGGGACAGGGGGCTCTGGGGCCAACGTCCTGACTTTC.

The V call is TRBV5-6, the J call TRBJ1-3; weak D call: TRBD1 (5 bases). Trimming removed 3 bases at V and 3 bases at J, with 13 bases between. Germline loops: CDR1 SGHDT, CDR2 YYEEEE. This CDR3 comprises 15 residues. CDR3: CASSSPDGGGNTIYF. The CDR3 DNA follows: TGTGCCAGCAGCTCCCCTGACGGGGGTGGAAACACCATATATTTT. Looking up the rest from reference TRBV5-6 and TRBJ1-3 gives the full variable domain: DAGVTQSPTHLIKTRGQQVTLRCSPKSGHDTVSWYQQALGQGPQFIFQYYEEEERQRGNFPDRFSGHQFPNYSSELNVNALLLGDSALYLCASSSPDGGGNTIYFGEGSWLTVV.

The chain carries TRBV5-4 and TRBJ1-2; 8 bases fit TRBD1. V lost 5 bases, J lost 8 bases, and 8 bases stayed unmatched. This CDR3 has 13 residues. Germline CDR1 SGHNT, CDR2 YYREEE (reference sequence). DNA for the CDR3: TGTGCCAGCAGGATCCAGGGGGCTGGAGGCTACACCTTC. It encodes CASRIQGAGGYTF.

This clone has a single count. The chain couples TRBV9 to TRBJ2-2; 8 nucleotides align to TRBD2. CDR3 length equals 15 residues. Unmatched junction bases numbered 9, after V lost 4 bases and J lost 7 bases. The germline V gene encodes CDR1 SGDLS and CDR2 YYNGEE. The CDR3 here is CASSRGAGGLGELFF. The CDR3 nucleotides are TGTGCCAGCAGCCGGGGGGCGGGGGGCCTCGGGGAGCTGTTTTTT.

This clone was found a few times. The chain uses TRBV10-3 and TRBJ2-1; 8 bases align to TRBD2. Germline V gene data show CDR1 as ENHRY and CDR2 as SYGVKD. CDR3 size: 17 residues. The V gene end was trimmed by 2 bases and the J gene end by 2 bases; junction bases not matched to a gene: 8. This CDR3 reads CAISEPGAGGPYNEQFF. The CDR3 coding sequence is TGTGCCATCAGTGAGCCCGGGGCGGGAGGACCCTACAATGAGCAGTTCTTC.

This clone was recorded only once. This sequence joins TRBV30 and TRBJ2-1; maybe TRBD1 (5 bases). The germline V gene encodes CDR1 GTSNPN and CDR2 SVGIG (reference sequence). V was cut by 0 bases and J by 8 bases, with 17 bases left in between. CDR3 length: 15 amino acids. Written as DNA, the CDR3 is TGTGCCTGGAGTGTACTGGGGCAGGTGGGCCATGAGCAGTTCTTC. Encoded protein: CAWSVLGQVGHEQFF.

The chain couples TRBV7-8 to TRBJ1-1, with 7 bases fitting TRBD1. V trimming: 5 bases; J trimming: 7 bases; junction bases outside the gene matches: 10. This CDR3 spans 14 amino acids. Per the germline V gene, CDR1 is SGHVS and CDR2 is FQNEAQ. CDR3: CASSARQGQSEAFF. DNA for the CDR3: TGTGCCAGCAGCGCAAGACAGGGTCAGAGTGAAGCTTTCTTT.

The chain has TRBV6-5 and TRBJ2-7; TRBD1 matches at 7 bases. The ends lost 6 bases at V and 5 bases at J; junction bases unmatched: 4. There are 12 residues in the CDR3. Germline V gene sequence: CDR1 MNHEY, CDR2 SVGAGI. CDR3 residues: CASSPDRDEQYV. DNA for the CDR3: TGTGCCAGCAGCCCCGACAGGGACGAGCAGTACGTC.

The chain couples TRBV4-2 to TRBJ1-5; 8 nucleotides align to TRBD1. The ends lost 3 bases at V and 2 bases at J; junction bases unmatched: 12. The CDR3 covers 18 residues. Per germline, CDR1 LGHNA and CDR2 YNFKEQ. CDR3 residues: CASSQETGEILGNQPQHF. The CDR3 DNA follows: TGTGCCAGCAGCCAGGAGACAGGGGAGATTTTGGGCAATCAGCCCCAGCATTTT.